What follows is one T cell receptor (beta chain) and its context. These data come from a study of T-cell reconstitution after alpha-beta-depleted transplantation in children. The V and J ends lost 4 bases and 7 bases, in that order; junction bases with no gene match: 6. The CDR3 runs 14 residues. TCRbeta library construction was performed incorporating unique molecular identifiers. TCRdb processed the PCR reads anew with MiXCR; each CDR3 protein has one entry. The table has 450,000 to 600,000 distinct CDR3 sequences, about a sixth seen once. This TCR derives from a human donor who donated a stem cell graft to a child with acute lymphoblastic leukemia. The chain carries TRBV5-3 and TRBJ1-1, with 11 bases lining up with TRBD1. TRBV5-3 is an ORF for which the function is uncertain. The source was PBMCs from the stem cell graft donor, collected from the stem cell graft. CDR3 bases: TGTGCCAGAAGCCCGGACAGGGGGCTTGATGAAGCTTTCTTT. The encoded protein is CARSPDRGLDEAFF.